This TCR beta chain appears in the sequencing data of a study of cytomegalovirus exposure and HLA in healthy donors. Study-wide findings and caveats: There were a few CMV-associated chains whose specificity for CMV antigens was confirmed in vitro.

With respect to this clone: The antigen remains unidentified.

The donors were members of the validation cohort comprising some 130 subjects, separate from the roughly 700-subject first cohort. Sequencing was performed with immunoSEQ multiplex PCR; in TCRdb, only in-frame clones are kept and a portion is missing. The data show 120,000 to 150,000 clones, about 86% seen once. Per the germline V gene, CDR1 is MGHDK and CDR2 is SYGVNS. The CDR3 contains 16 residues. Losses at the gene ends were 5 bases for V and 0 bases for J; bases not matched to a gene: 7. This TCR was recovered from a woman between 18 and 29 years old in good health and CMV-seropositive. V gene TRBV25-1 combines with J gene TRBJ2-1; 7 bases align to TRBD2. The sequencing sample was made of PBMCs. The CDR3 DNA follows: TGTGCCAGCAGTTCACTAGCGCCTAACTCCTACAATGAGCAGTTCTTC. Protein sequence: CASSSLAPNSYNEQFF.